The clone carrying this T cell receptor beta chain was picked up one time. Between the trimmed V and J ends, which lost 3 bases and 7 bases, there was a span of 10 bases. Germline values: CDR1 LNHNV, CDR2 YYDKDF (reference sequence). This CDR3 has 14 amino acids. This record belongs to a study of blood T cell repertoires in COVID-19. The protocol was immunoSEQ multiplex PCR, while the TCRdb copy is restricted to in-frame clones and leaves out a portion. The repertoire holds around 200,000 clones, roughly 77% seen once, with under 7% in the top ten. This sequence joins TRBV15 and TRBJ1-6, with D maybe TRBD1 (6 bases). The clonotype comes from a woman aged 40 to 55 with COVID-19, enrolled during active disease. The specimen was peripheral blood. This CDR3 reads CATSSWQGNSPLHF. The CDR3 nucleotides read TGTGCCACCAGCAGCTGGCAGGGGAATTCACCCCTCCACTTT.